A selection of T cell receptor beta chains follows, all from one sample in a study of cytomegalovirus exposure and HLA in healthy donors. Sequenced by immunoSEQ multiplex PCR; TCRdb stores in-frame clones only, minus some. The data show about 120,000 clones, 63% seen once. Sequenced material: PBMCs. The origin of the receptors is a middle-aged man in good health and CMV-seropositive. Both conserved end residues are part of each CDR3. D genes are given only for firm matches. The size entry is marked missing in some rows and otherwise reads once, few, many or a size class.

size,J,V,D,DNA,CDR3
.,TRBJ2-7,TRBV4-2,.,TGTGCCAGCAGCCAAGATCCAGATAACTCCTACGAGCAGTACTTC,CASSQDPDNSYEQYF
few,TRBJ1-5,TRBV10-3,TRBD1,TGTGCCATCAGTGAGTCCGACAGGGATCGGCCCCAGCATTTT,CAISESDRDRPQHF
.,TRBJ1-2,TRBV7-2,TRBD1,TGTGCCAGCAGCCGAGACAGGGCCTATGGCTACACCTTC,CASSRDRAYGYTF
few,TRBJ1-1,TRBV5-6,.,TGTGCCAGCACCCGGACAGTAAACACTGAAGCTTTCTTT,CASTRTVNTEAFF
.,TRBJ1-3,TRBV6-1,.,TGTGCCAGCAGTGGCAGGGCGTTTGGAAACACCATATATTTT,CASSGRAFGNTIYF
.,TRBJ2-1,TRBV2,TRBD2,TGTGCCAGCAGTGTAGGACTAGCTCCTAATGAGCAGTTCTTC,CASSVGLAPNEQFF
once,TRBJ2-1,TRBV11-3,TRBD2,TGTGCCAGCAGCCTCAGCGGGAGTGGAGAGCAGTTCTTC,CASSLSGSGEQFF
few,TRBJ1-3,TRBV29-1,.,TGCAGCGTTGAACAGGCCTCTGGAAACACCATATATTTT,CSVEQASGNTIYF
once,TRBJ2-5,TRBV25-1,.,TGTGCCAGCAGTGAACGGGGACTGTACCAAGAGACCCAGTACTTC,CASSERGLYQETQYF
.,TRBJ2-7,TRBV6-6,.,TGTGCCAGCAGCAACTATTACGAGCAGTACTTC,CASSNYYEQYF
.,TRBJ1-6,TRBV5-1,.,TGCGCCAGCAGCTCCGACAGAGGCTCACCCCTCCACTTT,CASSSDRGSPLHF
few,TRBJ2-1,TRBV2,TRBD1,TGTGCCAGCAGTGGCATAGGGACAGGGGAGCGAAATGAGCAGTTCTTC,CASSGIGTGERNEQFF